A selection of T cell receptor beta chains follows, all from one sample in a study of OX40 agonist ivuxolimab in advanced cancers. Method: immunoSEQ multiplex PCR; TCRdb's copy keeps in-frame clones and lacks some. The table records approximately 50,000 clones, around nine tenths of them present only once. The material was CD4+ or CD8+ T cells sorted from blood, obtained in a trial of the OX40 agonist ivuxolimab. The receptors derive from an adult with an advanced solid tumor such as melanoma, head and neck, liver or kidney cancer. Both conserved end residues are part of each CDR3. The order of the fields is V gene, J gene, D gene, clone size, CDR3 DNA, CDR3 protein. D genes are given only for firm matches. Expanded clones are given a class, and other clones once, few, many or no size at all.

TRBV5-1	TRBJ2-1	NA	once	TGCGCCAGCAGCTTGGGGAGCTCCTACAATGAGCAGTTCTTC	CASSLGSSYNEQFF
TRBV5-4	TRBJ2-1	NA	NA	TGTGCCAGCAGTCCCGGGACCGGGTACAATGAGCAGTTCTTC	CASSPGTGYNEQFF
TRBV5-4	TRBJ2-1	NA	NA	TGTGCCAGCAGCTTGGGGGGTGAGCAGTTCTTC	CASSLGGEQFF
TRBV29-1	TRBJ1-1	TRBD1	NA	TGCAGCGTCTCCCGGGACAGTGTTTCTGAAGCTTTCTTT	CSVSRDSVSEAFF
TRBV2	TRBJ1-1	TRBD1	once	TGTGCCAGCACCCGATCTTCTGGACAGGTTTTGAACACTGAAGCTTTCTTT	CASTRSSGQVLNTEAFF
TRBV19	TRBJ1-5	NA	NA	TGTGCCAGTAGAGGGAGGCAGACTAGCAATCAGCCCCAGCATTTT	CASRGRQTSNQPQHF
TRBV30	TRBJ1-6	NA	NA	TGTGCCTGGAGGAAGGCGGGATGGAATTCACCCCTCCACTTT	CAWRKAGWNSPLHF
TRBV28	TRBJ1-2	NA	NA	TGTGCCAGCAGTTCGGGGGCCTATGGCTACACCTTC	CASSSGAYGYTF
TRBV6-6	TRBJ1-4	TRBD1	few	TGTGCCAGCTTTCGGGACAGGGGTGAAAAACTGTTTTTT	CASFRDRGEKLFF
TRBV15	TRBJ2-7	NA	NA	TGTGCCACCAGCAGATATAAAACTGGACGATACGAGCAGTACTTC	CATSRYKTGRYEQYF
TRBV7-2	TRBJ2-1	NA	NA	TGTGCCAGCAGCCCCTCAAGGCGAAAGAACAATGAGCAGTTCTTC	CASSPSRRKNNEQFF
TRBV27	TRBJ2-1	TRBD2	NA	TGTGCCAGCAGCGTAAGGGGACTAGGGTACAATGAGCAGTTCTTC	CASSVRGLGYNEQFF
TRBV19	TRBJ1-1	NA	NA	TGTGCCAGTAGTATTTGGGGGGAAGGCACTGAAGCTTTCTTT	CASSIWGEGTEAFF
TRBV15	TRBJ2-1	NA	NA	TGTGCCACCAGCAGAGATCAGGGGCGGAGTGAGCAGTTCTTC	CATSRDQGRSEQFF
TRBV5-4	TRBJ2-5	TRBD2	NA	TGTGCCAGCAGCTTGGATTTGGGCGGGAGGGCCTCGGAGACCCAGTACTTC	CASSLDLGGRASETQYF
TRBV4-1	TRBJ2-5	TRBD2	NA	TGCGCCAGCAGCCAGTTGGGACTAGCGGGCCAAGAGACCCAGTACTTC	CASSQLGLAGQETQYF
TRBV6-5	TRBJ2-7	TRBD1	NA	TGTGCCAGCAGCTCCTCCGGACAGGGCTCCTACGAGCAGTACTTC	CASSSSGQGSYEQYF
TRBV28	TRBJ1-1	NA	NA	TGTGCCAGCAGTTTAGGGGGGCGCGAGGACACTGAAGCTTTCTTT	CASSLGGREDTEAFF
TRBV15	TRBJ2-7	NA	NA	TGTGCCACCAGCAGAGATAACCAGGGGTTGTACGAGCAGTACTTC	CATSRDNQGLYEQYF
TRBV6-5	TRBJ2-7	TRBD2	NA	TGTGCCAGCAGACTAGCGGGAGTACCCTACGAGCAGTACTTC	CASRLAGVPYEQYF
TRBV7-9	TRBJ1-1	TRBD1	NA	TGTGCCAGCAGCCGACAGGGGGCGTATAGTGAAGCTTTCTTT	CASSRQGAYSEAFF
TRBV16	TRBJ1-2	TRBD1	NA	TGTGCCAGCAGCCTTACAGGGGCCGGCTATGGCTACACCTTC	CASSLTGAGYGYTF
TRBV7-9	TRBJ1-5	NA	NA	TGTGCCAGCAGCTATAACGATCAGCCCCAGCATTTT	CASSYNDQPQHF
TRBV6-6	TRBJ2-7	NA	once	TGTGCCAGCAGTTTTGGGACGGCGGTTAGGTACTTC	CASSFGTAVRYF
TRBV19	TRBJ2-7	TRBD2	NA	TGTGCCAGTAATCCTTCAAGCGGGAGTTACGAGCAGTACTTC	CASNPSSGSYEQYF
TRBV19	TRBJ1-1	NA	NA	TGTGCCAGTAGTGGAAGCAGGTCCACTGAAGCTTTCTTT	CASSGSRSTEAFF
TRBV15	TRBJ1-4	TRBD1	few	TGTGCCACCAGCAGGGTTTCAGGGGGAAAACTGTTTTTT	CATSRVSGGKLFF
TRBV11-2	TRBJ2-3	TRBD1	NA	TGTGCCAGCAGCTTAGTGGACAGGGTGAAGTATTTT	CASSLVDRVKYF
TRBV6-1	TRBJ2-1	TRBD2	NA	TGTGCCAGCAGGAAGACTAGCGGGGCCTACAATGAGCAGTTCTTC	CASRKTSGAYNEQFF
TRBV5-1	TRBJ2-7	TRBD1	NA	TGCGCCAGCAGCTTGGCCGGGACAGACATCTACGAGCAGTACTTC	CASSLAGTDIYEQYF
TRBV5-5	TRBJ1-5	NA	few	TGTGCCAGCAGCTTGGAAAGCAATCAGCCCCAGCATTTT	CASSLESNQPQHF
TRBV6-1	TRBJ2-7	NA	NA	TGTGCCAGCAGTGAGGGGTGGGGGCGCACCTACGAGCAGTACTTC	CASSEGWGRTYEQYF
TRBV29-1	TRBJ2-2	TRBD1	NA	TGCAGCGCGGGACAGGGGGACACCGGGGAGCTGTTTTTT	CSAGQGDTGELFF
TRBV5-1	TRBJ2-7	TRBD2	NA	TGCGCCAGCAGTTTAGCGGGGCCCCAAGGGAAGCAGTACTTC	CASSLAGPQGKQYF
TRBV29-1	TRBJ2-3	NA	NA	TGCAGCGTTCAATTTGTGGATACGCAGTATTTT	CSVQFVDTQYF
TRBV9	TRBJ2-3	NA	NA	TGTGCCAGCAGGGAGGGCTTTGGCACAGATACGCAGTATTTT	CASREGFGTDTQYF
TRBV18	TRBJ1-2	NA	few	TGTGCCAGCTCACTCCCTGGACAGAAAATCTATGGCTACACCTTC	CASSLPGQKIYGYTF
TRBV7-9	TRBJ2-7	NA	NA	TGTGCCAGCAGCCGAAACACTTTCGACGAGCAGTACTTC	CASSRNTFDEQYF
TRBV11-2	TRBJ2-5	NA	NA	TGTGCCAGCAGCCCCGGGTCGATTGACCAAGAGACCCAGTACTTC	CASSPGSIDQETQYF
TRBV2	TRBJ2-7	NA	NA	TGTGCCAGCGGAGGGCAGGGGAGCGGGATAGCCTACGAGCAGTACTTC	CASGGQGSGIAYEQYF
TRBV7-9	TRBJ2-1	NA	NA	TGTGCCAGCAGCTTAGGGGGCCGGGACTCCTACAATGAGCAGTTCTTC	CASSLGGRDSYNEQFF
TRBV28	TRBJ2-1	TRBD2	NA	TGTGCCAGCAGTTCGATACTAGCGGGAGGTGAGCAGTTCTTC	CASSSILAGGEQFF
TRBV5-6	TRBJ2-5	TRBD2	NA	TGTGCCAGCAGCGTTGAACGGACTAGCGGAGAGACCCAGTACTTC	CASSVERTSGETQYF
TRBV9	TRBJ2-1	NA	NA	TGTGCCAGCAGCGTAACACCCGCGAGGGAGCAGTTCTTC	CASSVTPAREQFF
TRBV29-1	TRBJ2-7	NA	NA	TGCAGCGTTGAGGGACTGTCCTACGAGCAGTACTTC	CSVEGLSYEQYF
TRBV11-2	TRBJ1-3	NA	NA	TGTGCCAGCAGCCCCCAGATGGCTGGAAACACCATATATTTT	CASSPQMAGNTIYF
TRBV4-2	TRBJ2-7	TRBD1	NA	TGTGCCAGCAGCCCATCCGGGACAGGGGGCTACGAGCAGTACTTC	CASSPSGTGGYEQYF
TRBV5-1	TRBJ2-2	TRBD2	NA	TGCGCCAGCAGCTTATACCGCGGGGGAGCCACCGGGGAGCTGTTTTTT	CASSLYRGGATGELFF
TRBV5-1	TRBJ2-3	NA	NA	TGCGCCAGCAGCCCTTCTAGGGGGAAGACAGATACGCAGTATTTT	CASSPSRGKTDTQYF
TRBV11-2	TRBJ2-7	NA	NA	TGTGCCAGCAGCTTTGGAGATAGCTCGACCTACGAGCAGTACTTC	CASSFGDSSTYEQYF
TRBV9	TRBJ1-5	NA	NA	TGTGCCAGCAGCGTAGGGTTTAGCAATCAGCCCCAGCATTTT	CASSVGFSNQPQHF
TRBV7-2	TRBJ1-2	NA	NA	TGTGCCAGCAGCTTAGGAGATGGGGCTTTTAACTATGGCTACACCTTC	CASSLGDGAFNYGYTF
TRBV5-1	TRBJ1-5	TRBD1	NA	TGCGCCAGCAGCTTAAGTACAGGGGGAATGGAGCCCCAGCATTTT	CASSLSTGGMEPQHF
TRBV2	TRBJ2-3	TRBD2	NA	TGTGCCAGCGCGGGAGTAAGGGCAGATACGCAGTATTTT	CASAGVRADTQYF
TRBV7-3	TRBJ2-3	TRBD2	NA	TGTGCTACGTCTAGCGGGAGAACAGATACGCAGTATTTT	CATSSGRTDTQYF
TRBV5-5	TRBJ2-2	TRBD2	few	TGTGCCAGCAGCTCCTTAGCGGGAGTCACCGGGGAGCTGTTTTTT	CASSSLAGVTGELFF
TRBV12-5	TRBJ1-1	NA	NA	TGTGCTAGTGGTTTAGCCCCCGGCACTGAAGCTTTCTTT	CASGLAPGTEAFF
TRBV2	TRBJ2-1	NA	NA	TGTGCCAGCACCCCGGGACGATACAATGAGCAGTTCTTC	CASTPGRYNEQFF
TRBV5-1	TRBJ1-1	NA	NA	TGCGCCAGCAGCTCCCGCATCACTGAAGCTTTCTTT	CASSSRITEAFF